This T cell receptor (beta chain) was recorded in a study of beta chain features in type 1 diabetes. Study-level points and caveats: Shorter TCRB CDR3s, moderately but significantly so, marked every one of the four CD4+ subsets in Type 1 diabetes patients. Patients showed naive, central memory and Treg TCRB repertoires that appeared more similar than those of healthy donors.

Unmatched junction bases numbered 9, after V lost 8 bases and J lost 5 bases. CDR3 length equals 14 residues. In germline, CDR1 is MDHEN, CDR2 SYDVKM. All of the isolated RNA was reverse transcribed, so expressed TCRB transcripts were sequenced. Clones were read by immunoSEQ multiplex PCR, and TCRdb kept only the in-frame ones, dropping some. The data show a few hundred thousand clones, over 10% seen once. As concerns this clone: Its specificity is not known.

The source material was naive CD4+ T cells from blood. This chain uses TRBV28 with TRBJ2-5; TRBD2 aligns across 9 bases. This TCR was sampled from a woman in her late teens or twenties with type 1 diabetes. CDR3 DNA sequence: TGTGCCAGCTACCGATATAGCGGGAGTGAGACCCAGTACTTC. Residues: CASYRYSGSETQYF.